Below, 9 T cell receptor beta chains from the same sample are listed, as sequenced in a study of regulatory T cells in long-lasting Graves disease. Time point specified: newly diagnosed GD, antithyroid drugs for less than 3 months. PBMC RNA was the source of the TCR library. CDR3 regions were amplified by Arm-PCR using iRepertoire HTBI primers to build TCR beta libraries. TCRdb reprocessed the multiplex PCR reads with MiXCR, giving one entry per CDR3 protein. The sample gives roughly 500,000 distinct CDR3 sequences, about 13% of which show up once; roughly 10% is in the top ten. The data were also submitted as part of a second study, on T cells in Graves' hyperthyroidism and ophthalmopathy.

The material sequenced was peripheral blood mononuclear cells (PBMCs), taken at new diagnosis, from a patient treated with antithyroid drugs. Receptors were obtained from a man younger than 45 with Graves disease.

On this clonotype itself: A read error is possible here, since a much larger clone lies one base away. V and J are TRBV9 and TRBJ2-7; D might be TRBD1 or TRBD2, each matching 5 bases. Trimming took off 2 bases at V and 7 bases at J, with 22 bases between the two ends. Germline CDR1 SGDLS, CDR2 YYNGEE. The CDR3 is made up of 16 amino acids. Written as DNA, the CDR3 is TGTGCCAGCAGCGTCTCCCTCCGGGACCCGTACAATGAGCAGTACTTC. Amino acid sequence: CASSVSLRDPYNEQYF.

This clonotype was seen many times. The chain carries TRBV7-3 and TRBJ2-5, with TRBD2 matching 8 bases. V was pared by 6 bases and J by 2 bases, with 5 bases of the junction left unmatched. CDR1 SGHTA and CDR2 FQGTGA come from the germline V gene. This CDR3 has 14 residues. CDR3 nucleotides: TGTGCCAGCAGTATAGCGGGGATGCAAGAGACCCAGTACTTC. Amino acid sequence: CASSIAGMQETQYF.

This chain uses TRBV4-1 with TRBJ1-2, with D perhaps TRBD1 (5 bases). Trimming stripped 2 bases from V and 4 bases from J, with 11 bases between. CDR3 length equals 14 residues. The germline gives CDR1 MGHRA, CDR2 YSYEKL. DNA for the CDR3: TGCGCCAGCAGCCAACCGGGACGGATCTATGGCTACACCTTC. It specifies CASSQPGRIYGYTF.

The J gene is TRBJ2-2, the V gene TRBV18; D tentatively reads TRBD1 or TRBD2 (5 bases each). Germline assignment: CDR1 KGHSH and CDR2 LQKENI. The CDR3 loop spans 18 amino acids. The V and J ends lost 1 base and 4 bases respectively, with 19 bases between them. The chain's CDR3 is CASSPRGPGTSATGELFF. CDR3 nucleotide sequence: TGTGCCAGCTCACCACGCGGGCCGGGGACCTCCGCCACCGGGGAGCTGTTTTTT.

This clonotype was seen many times. CDR3 region: CSVRVTGTVQETQYF. Written as DNA, the CDR3 is TGCAGCGTCCGCGTAACCGGGACAGTCCAAGAGACCCAGTACTTC. The chain joins TRBV29-1 to TRBJ2-5; 7 bases are a match to TRBD1. Trimming at V came to 6 bases and at J to 1 base, leaving 11 bases not matched to a gene. This CDR3 region has 15 residues. Germline CDR1 and CDR2: SQVTM and ANQGSEA.

This clonotype has ten or more counts. The CDR3 nucleotides are TGTGCCAGCAGCTTAGCGGGAGGTCGTAACAATGAGCAGTTCTTC. This translates into CASSLAGGRNNEQFF. V and J are TRBV11-3 and TRBJ2-1; 7 positions match TRBD2. V gave up 1 base and J gave up 5 bases; unmatched junction bases: 5. This CDR3 has 15 residues. Germline CDR1 reads SGHNT; CDR2 reads YENEEA.

This clonotype was counted a few times. This chain joins TRBV9 and TRBJ2-2, with 8 bases identical to TRBD2. The ends lost 3 bases at V and 4 bases at J; junction bases unmatched: 8. The germline V gene encodes CDR1 SGDLS and CDR2 YYNGEE. The CDR3 has 16 amino acids. The CDR3 nucleotides read TGTGCCAGCAGCGCCTCCCGGGGGGGGGGCACCGGGGAGCTGTTTTTT. Amino acids: CASSASRGGGTGELFF.

A remark on this clonotype: An end of the junction does not agree with germline; a read error may underlie this. The rearrangement joins TRBV27 to TRBJ1-5; TRBD1 might be the D (6 bases). The CDR3 length is 15 residues. CDR1 is MNHEY, CDR2 SMNVEV, per germline (reference sequence). CDR3 loop: CDSSLGGGSNQPQHF. DNA of the CDR3: TGTGACAGCAGTTTAGGGGGGGGGAGCAATCAGCCCCAGCATTTT.

The table lists this clonotype with a few counts. The chain carries TRBV19 and TRBJ2-3; D is undetermined. Germline assignment: CDR1 LNHDA and CDR2 SQIVND (reference sequence). Trimming cost V 9 bases and J 9 bases, with 13 bases left between them. The CDR3 totals 11 residues. CDR3 in amino acids: CASQDSATQYF. As DNA, the CDR3 is TGTGCCAGCCAAGACTCAGCAACGCAGTATTTT.